This TCR beta chain was sequenced during a study of T-cell reconstitution after alpha-beta-depleted transplantation in children. CDR3 length: 14 amino acids. The germline V and J ends were trimmed by 4 bases and 6 bases, with 12 bases remaining between them. Germline CDR1 reads LGHDT; CDR2 reads YNNKEL (reference sequence). During its preparation, the TCRbeta library received unique molecular identifiers. TCRdb reanalysed the PCR reads using MiXCR and keeps one entry per CDR3 protein. This table holds hundreds of thousands of distinct CDR3 sequences, roughly 15% found once. The sample in question was PBMCs from the stem cell graft donor, obtained from the stem cell graft. This chain links TRBV3-1 with TRBJ1-4; D remains unclear. This receptor was obtained from a human donor who donated a stem cell graft to a child with acute myeloid leukemia. In DNA, the CDR3 is TGTGCCAGCAGCCTGCTGTCAGCTGATGAAAAACTGTTTTTT. Amino acid sequence: CASSLLSADEKLFF.